One and the same sample provided the 17 T cell receptor beta chains below, sequenced in a study of cytomegalovirus exposure and HLA in healthy donors. The PCR was carried out with 60 Vbeta primers and 13 Jbeta primers. Clones were read by immunoSEQ multiplex PCR, and TCRdb kept only the in-frame ones, dropping some. The sample lists some 120,000 clones; around three quarters were seen once. The sample consisted of PBMCs. The receptor source for this set is a man aged 30 to 39 in good health and CMV-seronegative.

V is TRBV9 and J is TRBJ2-2, with D maybe TRBD2 (6 bases). Germline-derived CDR1 and CDR2 are SGDLS and YYNGEE. Trimming removed 2 bases at V and 2 bases at J, with 13 bases between. The CDR3 totals 16 residues. The CDR3 here is CASSVTGTLNTGELFF. CDR3 DNA sequence: TGTGCCAGCAGCGTCACGGGGACTCTAAACACCGGGGAGCTGTTTTTT.

V is TRBV4-3 and J is TRBJ1-5, with 9 bases matching TRBD1. After removal of 3 bases from V and 3 bases from J, the junction contained 3 bases not matched to a gene. The CDR3 spans 15 residues. The germline V gene encodes CDR1 LGHNA and CDR2 YSLEER. The CDR3 bases are TGCGCCAGCAGCCAGGACAGGGGAATCAATCAGCCCCAGCATTTT. Protein sequence: CASSQDRGINQPQHF.

V and J are TRBV27 and TRBJ1-2; D may be TRBD1 (5 bases). The CDR3 totals 16 residues. Trimming removed 3 bases at V and 6 bases at J, with 20 bases between. The germline CDR1 and CDR2 sequences are MNHEY and SMNVEV (reference sequence). The CDR3, as DNA: TGTGCCAGCAGTTTTTTGGGCCAGGGCGTGTTCAATGGCTACACCTTC. Translating gives CASSFLGQGVFNGYTF.

V and J are TRBV29-1 and TRBJ1-4, with 8 bases identical to TRBD1. The CDR3 loop spans 14 amino acids. Trimming took 6 bases from V and 5 from J; bases not matched to a gene: 8. Germline V gene sequence: CDR1 SQVTM, CDR2 ANQGSEA. For the CDR3, the DNA is TGCAGCGTGAGACAGGGGCGCCACAATGAAAAACTGTTTTTT. Protein sequence: CSVRQGRHNEKLFF.

DNA of the CDR3: TGTGCCAGTACCCCCCAGTTGGGGGCGTACAATGAGCAGTTCTTC. Translation: CASTPQLGAYNEQFF. The gene calls are TRBV19 and TRBJ2-1; D might be TRBD1 (6 bases). Germline loops: CDR1 LNHDA, CDR2 SQIVND (reference sequence). The length of the CDR3 is 15 residues. Trimming left V 7 bases short and J 4 bases short, with 17 bases between.

This chain connects TRBV7-2 to TRBJ2-5; 7 nucleotides align to TRBD2. Germline V CDR1 and CDR2: SGHTA, FQGNSA. The CDR3 extends over 15 amino acids. The trim removed 1 base at V and 2 bases at J, leaving 4 bases unmatched. The CDR3 here is CASSLVLAAQETQYF. CDR3 bases: TGTGCCAGCAGCTTAGTTCTAGCGGCACAAGAGACCCAGTACTTC.

This chain uses TRBV6-5 with TRBJ2-7; D call uncertain. Germline CDR1 is MNHEY and CDR2 is SVGAGI. This CDR3 contains 14 residues. V was trimmed by 0 bases and J by 4 bases, leaving 10 bases between them. The CDR3 is CASSYSRNVYEQYF. CDR3 in DNA: TGTGCCAGCAGTTACTCGAGGAATGTTTACGAGCAGTACTTC.

The V and J genes are TRBV6-1 and TRBJ2-5; 9 bases map to TRBD1. V lost 11 bases to trimming and J lost 5 bases; unmatched junction nucleotides: 12. CDR1 is MNHNS and CDR2 is SASEGT in the germline V gene. This CDR3 is built from 14 residues. CDR3 region: CAASRTGGFETQYF. CDR3 nucleotides: TGTGCCGCATCACGAACAGGGGGCTTCGAGACCCAGTACTTC.

The chain uses TRBV7-9 and TRBJ2-7; weak D call: TRBD2 (6 bases). The CDR3 length is 11 residues. CDR1 is SEHNR and CDR2 is FQNEAQ in the germline V gene (reference sequence). V was clipped by 5 bases and J by 7 bases, with 9 bases between them. Here the CDR3 reads CASSVGGEQYF. Written as DNA, the CDR3 is TGTGCCAGCAGCGTAGGAGGGGAGCAGTACTTC.

The gene calls are TRBV5-1 and TRBJ2-7, with D possibly TRBD1 on 6 matching bases. V shed 3 bases and J shed 3 bases, with 10 bases lying between them. This CDR3 is built from 13 residues. CDR1 is SGHRS, CDR2 YFSETQ, per germline. CDR3 protein: CASSYGQLYEQYF. The CDR3 region has the DNA TGCGCCAGCAGCTATGGACAGCTCTACGAGCAGTACTTC.

This clone was found once. V is TRBV30 and J is TRBJ2-5; TRBD2 matches 7 bases. The J call is in doubt because the DNA end fits TRBJ2-7 better. This CDR3 contains 14 residues. The germline CDR1 and CDR2 sequences are GTSNPN and SVGIG (reference sequence). CDR3 sequence (DNA): TGTGCCTGGAGTGTGGTTTTGGGGGGGTCCGAGCAGTACTTC. Its translation: CAWSVVLGGSEQYF.

V is TRBV7-2 and J is TRBJ2-3, with a weak D call TRBD2 (7 bases). The V and J ends lost 5 bases and 0 bases respectively, with 24 bases between them. The CDR3 covers 19 residues. Per the germline V gene, CDR1 is SGHTA and CDR2 is FQGNSA. CDR3 DNA sequence: TGTGCCAGCAGCAAAGCCCTGGCTGGAGGGGGGGAAAGCACAGATACGCAGTATTTT. Its protein product is CASSKALAGGGESTDTQYF.

This chain uses TRBV12-5 with TRBJ2-7; D remains ambiguous. The V end lost 2 bases, the J end lost 0 bases, and 5 bases lay between the germline ends. The CDR3 length is 13 residues. From germline, CDR1 is LGHNT and CDR2 FRNRAP. The DNA for the CDR3 is TGTGCTAGTGGTTTGTGGAGCTCCTACGAGCAGTACTTC. Amino acid sequence: CASGLWSSYEQYF.

J is TRBJ2-5 and V is TRBV4-2, with D maybe TRBD1 (7 bases). The DNA matches TRBJ2-7 better at its end, which makes the J call doubtful. The CDR3 consists of 18 residues. From germline, CDR1 is LGHNA and CDR2 YNFKEQ. The CDR3 here is CASSQELTGTYSSYEQYF. The CDR3 nucleotides are TGTGCCAGCAGCCAAGAGTTGACAGGGACTTATTCCTCCTACGAGCAGTACTTC.

The J gene is TRBJ1-4, the V gene TRBV4-1, with 10 bases identical to TRBD1. The CDR3 runs 14 residues. The ends lost 5 bases at V and 6 bases at J; junction bases unmatched: 3. The germline V gene encodes CDR1 MGHRA and CDR2 YSYEKL. Written as DNA, the CDR3 is TGCGCCAGCAGCTTGGGACAGGGGTATGAAAAACTGTTTTTT. This translates into CASSLGQGYEKLFF.

The chain employs TRBV29-1 and TRBJ1-2, with TRBD1 identical over 9 bases. This CDR3 is built from 14 residues. Per germline, CDR1 SQVTM and CDR2 ANQGSEA. Trimming at V came to 6 bases and at J to 1 base, leaving 6 bases not matched to a gene. For the CDR3, the DNA is TGCAGCGTCGGGGGACAGGGTCATAACTATGGCTACACCTTC. Residues: CSVGGQGHNYGYTF. The full variable domain, its missing parts supplied by reference TRBV29-1 and TRBJ1-2, is SAVISQKPSRDICQRGTSLTIQCQVDSQVTMMFWYRQQPGQSLTLIATANQGSEATYESGFVIDKFPISRPNLTFSTLTVSNMSPEDSSIYLCSVGGQGHNYGYTFGSGTRLTVV.

The J gene is TRBJ1-3, the V gene TRBV6-5; tentatively, D is TRBD1 (6 bases). Germline V lookup: CDR1 MNHEY, CDR2 SVGAGI. The CDR3 length is 16 residues. V was pared by 3 bases and J by 0 bases, with 12 bases between. The CDR3 DNA sequence: TGTGCCAGCAGTTATGGACAGTTTCTCTCTGGAAACACCATATATTTT. It specifies CASSYGQFLSGNTIYF.